This record looks at one TCR beta chain sequence and its context. Its target antigen remains unknown. Base-call qualities are not available, and no considerably larger clone is one nucleotide away. The label giving this sample's time point can be read as: about 28 days (+/-7) after the second vaccine dose. AZD1222 recipients whose second dose came at about 4 weeks and those whose second dose came at about 12 weeks were combined into one group, since spike-specific TCR depth and breadth did not differ between the two schedules. Vaccinee samples were obtained from the UK trials COV001 and COV002, which included a single-blind randomized controlled phase 2/3 trial of AZD1222 (ChAdOx1 nCoV-19) in healthy adults. For TCRbeta chain sequencing, PBMC samples were collected from trial participants at day 0 and at day 28 after the second dose. The entry originates in a study of T cell responses to AZD1222 COVID-19 vaccine (dated by TCRdb to the early 2020s). Background for the entire study: A total of just over 230 trial participants underwent TCR sequencing, of whom roughly 210 had received two doses of AZD1222 and some 25 had received two doses of the MenACWY control vaccine. Enrollment into the trials was organized by age into subgroups of 18-55, 56-69 and 70-plus years, and those subgroups contained about 160, 30 and 59 TCR-sequenced participants, respectively.

The CDR3 regions of human TCRbeta chains were subjected to immunosequencing. The authors' pipeline ran thus. TCRs in the repertoires were compared against a reference library of SARS-CoV-2-specific TCRs that had been generated with the MIRA antigen-specificity platform. Breadth was defined as the fraction of unique TCRs that were SARS-CoV-2-associated. Depth was defined as the fraction of total T cells that were SARS-CoV-2-associated. Using the MIRA data, each spike-specific TCR was assigned both to the spike region to which the TCR was reactive and to a CD4 or CD8 class. Log10-transformed breadth and depth values were compared by one-way ANOVA with Sidak's multiple comparisons tests. Drawn from immuneACCESS, this table holds only the in-frame rearrangements with V and J called that TCRdb kept. Clones are partly lost; checked studies trace under half to an unresolved V gene and leave the rest unexplained. That table furnishes V, J and clone size, whereas the DNA furnished D and trimming. The table for this sample lists approximately 100,000 clones; 87% of them were counted only once. The ten largest clones represent 9.5% to 13% of the sample.

Study-wide findings and limitations: Conclusions about previously exposed vaccinees are limited, since just five or six AZD1222 recipients were seropositive for SARS-CoV-2 at baseline. Participants were mostly white British, with more females than males. The authors suggested clonal diversity may have been underestimated. Because no day 14 peak-response samples were available, repertoires were characterized only after the peak T cell response. Reportedly, almost half of the unique spike-specific TCRs recognized epitopes lying outside the regions that are mutated in the B.1.351 and B.1.1.7 variants. Spike-specific TCR breadth and depth rose significantly after two AZD1222 doses compared with day 0 and with MenACWY recipients. In the small 56-69-year group, the increase in depth fell short of significance, most likely because of low power. The vaccine-associated CD4 TCRs covered the entire spike protein, and the dominant responses fell in regions 160-218 and 743-854.

The source of this sequence is an adult who received the AZD1222 COVID-19 vaccine. Source: peripheral blood, taken 28 days after the second AZD1222 dose.

The DNA sequence follows: TGTGCCAGCAGCTATGTAGCGAAAGAGGGAGATACGCAGTATTTT. It translates as CASSYVAKEGDTQYF. The rearrangement combines TRBV7-6 with TRBJ2-3; TRBD2 could be the D gene, as 5 bases match. Looking up the germline V gene yields CDR1 SGHVS and CDR2 FNYEAQ. Including cysteine and phenylalanine, the CDR3 has 15 amino acids. Of all the DNA, just the CDR3 is kept, 45 bases in frame from base 1. V lost 4 bases and J lost 5 bases; the stretch between them is 16 bases long.